This T cell receptor beta chain was captured in a study of T cells after yellow fever vaccination. In the study overall: SMART-Seq v4 Ultra Low Input served to prepare low-cell-number fractions. Study-wide points: Relatively few clonotypes were ones that appeared in both CD4 and CD8 compartments.

In the case of this clonotype: The target antigen is unknown.

The V gene's germline CDR1 is MNHEY and CDR2 SVGAGI. The CDR3 is 13 amino acids. V gave up 0 bases and J gave up 8 bases, with 10 bases separating them. TCRdb fed the 5' RACE reads into MiXCR, producing one record per CDR3 protein. Of 150,000 to 200,000 distinct CDR3 sequences listed, about a tenth are singletons. This receptor was identified in a man between 18 and 35 years old who received the YFV17D yellow fever vaccine. The V gene is TRBV6-5, the J gene TRBJ1-1; no clear D. The sample here was CD8+ T cells sorted from PBMCs, taken 45 days after the yellow fever booster vaccination. The CDR3 sequence: CASSYSGAGEAFF. The CDR3 DNA is TGTGCCAGCAGTTACTCAGGAGCAGGAGAAGCTTTCTTT.